There are many counts of the clone carrying this T cell receptor beta chain. Antigen unknown. This sample was taken from a study of early T cells in non-severe SARS-CoV-2 infection. Looking at the study overall: With bulk RNA from unsorted whole blood as input, sequencing yielded unpaired chains. Study results and limitations: The study's VDJdb matching favored anti-spike CD8 responses and missed private and CD4 specificities.

Tagging with unique molecular identifiers was applied to individual cDNA molecules. One entry per CDR3 protein results from TCRdb running MiXCR on the 5' RACE reads. The profile shows approximately 70,000 distinct CDR3 sequences, around 10% of them singletons. V dropped 6 bases and J dropped 6 bases, with 15 bases sitting between them. CDR3 size: 15 residues. The chain couples TRBV12-3 or TRBV12-4 to TRBJ1-6; D uncertain. The source material was whole blood, sampled at baseline. The TCR was taken from an adult who was a healthcare worker with PCR-confirmed SARS-CoV-2 infection or an uninfected control (not recorded which). The donor label of this sample is uncertain. CDR3 in amino acids: CASSHDEGPNSPLHF. The CDR3, as DNA: TGTGCCAGCAGCCATGACGAGGGCCCTAATTCACCCCTCCACTTT.